The clone carrying this T cell receptor beta chain was picked up a small number of times. Its antigen is as yet unknown. Clinical symptoms, serum thyroxine, TRAb, thyroid ultrasound and orbital computed tomography established diagnosis. The source of the sample is a study of T cells in Graves' hyperthyroidism and ophthalmopathy. General study points: Most clonotypes expanded in thyroid above 0.001 were likewise present in blood.

TCR beta CDR3 regions were amplified from RNA transcripts. During a first-round RT-PCR of the TCR CDR3, the HTBI primer set was used. TCRdb fed the multiplex PCR reads into MiXCR, producing one record per CDR3 protein. The data hold 300,000 to 450,000 distinct CDR3 sequences, with approximately 17% observed a single time. The V and J ends lost 3 bases and 7 bases, in that order; junction bases with no gene match: 7. The CDR3 length is 15 residues. Looked up from germline, CDR1 is MNHNS and CDR2 is SASEGT. Input material: blood. This receptor was obtained from a man aged 18 to 30 with Graves' ophthalmopathy. The genes are TRBV6-1 and TRBJ1-5; TRBD1 aligns across 9 bases. The CDR3 region has the DNA TGTGCCAGCAGTGAGGGACAGGGAGAGTACCAGCCCCAGCATTTT. It encodes CASSEGQGEYQPQHF.